A selection of T cell receptor beta chains follows, all from one sample in a study of beta chain features in type 1 diabetes. Produced via immunoSEQ multiplex PCR; TCRdb's table is partial and in-frame only. The sample consists of 300,000 to 350,000 clones, roughly 9% of them appearing once. Sequencing input: central memory CD4+ T cells from blood. These receptors originate from a man between 25 and 39 years old with type 1 diabetes. Both conserved end residues are part of each CDR3. D genes are given only for firm matches. The size field is filled for only some rows; it gives once, few, many or a size class.

D: -; size: few; J: TRBJ2-5; V: TRBV18; DNA: TGTGCCAGCTTCTCCACACGGGGAACTCAAGAGACCCAGTACTTC; CDR3: CASFSTRGTQETQYF
D: -; size: -; J: TRBJ2-5; V: TRBV27; DNA: TGTGCCAGCAGGGCAGGCACAGCCCAAGAGACCCAGTACTTC; CDR3: CASRAGTAQETQYF
D: -; size: few; J: TRBJ2-3; V: TRBV4-1; DNA: TGCGCCAGCAGCCGACGCGGGGATACGCAGTATTTT; CDR3: CASSRRGDTQYF
D: -; size: many; J: TRBJ2-5; V: TRBV7-9; DNA: TGTGCCAGCAGCTTGTCATCGGAAGAGACCCAGTACTTC; CDR3: CASSLSSEETQYF
D: TRBD2; size: few; J: TRBJ2-1; V: TRBV5-4; DNA: TGTGCCAGCAGCTTGGGCGCGGGGGTGGCGTTAGATGAGCAGTTCTTC; CDR3: CASSLGAGVALDEQFF
D: -; size: few; J: TRBJ2-7; V: TRBV5-6; DNA: TGTGCCAGCAGCTTCGGACAGTTGGAAAGACACGAGCAGTACTTC; CDR3: CASSFGQLERHEQYF
D: TRBD1; size: -; J: TRBJ2-2; V: TRBV7-2; DNA: TGTGCCAGCAGCTCATCCCTCGGGACAGTGAACACCGGGGAGCTGTTTTTT; CDR3: CASSSSLGTVNTGELFF
D: -; size: -; J: TRBJ1-4; V: TRBV2; DNA: TGTGCCACCGCGGCCCGGAGGGATGAAAAACTGTTTTTT; CDR3: CATAARRDEKLFF
D: TRBD1; size: many; J: TRBJ1-6; V: TRBV18; DNA: TGTGCCAGCTCACCACAGGGGGCCAATAATTCACCCCTCCACTTT; CDR3: CASSPQGANNSPLHF
D: -; size: few; J: TRBJ1-1; V: TRBV6-1; DNA: TGTGCCAGCAGCCAACAGAGGTTGGACACTGAAGCTTTCTTT; CDR3: CASSQQRLDTEAFF
D: -; size: -; J: TRBJ2-7; V: TRBV5-4; DNA: TGTGCCAGCAGCTTGGACAGGACCCACTCCTACGAGCAGTACTTC; CDR3: CASSLDRTHSYEQYF
D: TRBD2; size: -; J: TRBJ2-3; V: TRBV11-2; DNA: TGTGCCAGCAGCTGGAGGACTAGCGGGGGAACAGATACGCAGTATTTT; CDR3: CASSWRTSGGTDTQYF
D: -; size: few; J: TRBJ2-1; V: TRBV29-1; DNA: TGCAGCGGGCGGACTGCTTACAATGAGCAGTTCTTC; CDR3: CSGRTAYNEQFF
D: TRBD1; size: -; J: TRBJ1-5; V: TRBV7-2; DNA: TGTGCCAGCAGCCCAGGGGCCCCGGGACAGGGGGCTGGTAATCAGCCCCAGCATTTT; CDR3: CASSPGAPGQGAGNQPQHF
D: -; size: -; J: TRBJ2-7; V: TRBV6-5; DNA: TGTGCCAGTTCAGTCTCAAGGACCGACACCTACGAGCAGTACTTC; CDR3: CASSVSRTDTYEQYF
D: TRBD1; size: -; J: TRBJ2-3; V: TRBV6-1; DNA: TGTGCCAGCAGTGGAGGGCAGGGGGCAGATACGCAGTATTTT; CDR3: CASSGGQGADTQYF